Shown below are 23 T cell receptor beta chains from a single sample sequenced in a study of regulatory T cells in long-lasting Graves disease. Time point described: persistent/refractory GD, antithyroid drugs over 5 years with positive TRAb. With RNA extracted from PBMCs as input, the TCR library was made. Libraries of TCR beta came from iRepertoire HTBI primers plus Arm-PCR of CDR3 regions. TCRdb re-called the multiplex PCR reads through MiXCR, storing one row per CDR3 protein. The top ten hold roughly 50% of the sample, which has about 290,000 distinct CDR3 sequences, under 25% seen once. Here the sequenced sample was peripheral blood mononuclear cells (PBMCs), taken when the disease was refractory, from a patient treated with antithyroid drugs. Receptors originate from a female donor with Graves disease.

The chain joins TRBV7-2 to TRBJ2-7, with 10 bases aligning to TRBD2. V dropped 5 bases and J dropped 2; count of bases not matched to a gene: 9. This CDR3 spans 16 amino acids. Germline loops: CDR1 SGHTA, CDR2 FQGNSA. The CDR3 sequence: CASSILLAGDPYEQYF. The CDR3 nucleotides read TGTGCCAGCAGCATACTTCTAGCGGGAGACCCCTACGAGCAGTACTTC. Full variable domain (rest looked up from reference TRBV7-2 and TRBJ2-7): GAGVSQSPSNKVTEKGKDVELRCDPISGHTALYWYRQSLGQGLEFLIYFQGNSAPDKSGLPSDRFSAERTGGSVSTLTIQRTQQEDSAVYLCASSILLAGDPYEQYFGPGTRLTVT.

This clonotype showed up many times. J is TRBJ1-1 and V is TRBV28; D perhaps matches TRBD1 (5 bases). The CDR3 length is 13 residues. Per the germline V gene, CDR1 is MDHEN and CDR2 is SYDVKM. Trimming left V 2 bases short and J 4 bases short, with 8 bases between. CDR3 nucleotide sequence: TGTGCCAGCAGTTTACCTGGGGCCACTGAAGCTTTCTTT. Translation: CASSLPGATEAFF.

The table lists this clonotype with many counts. The V and J genes are TRBV2 and TRBJ1-1; possibly TRBD1 for D (6 bases). The CDR3 runs to 10 residues. The V and J ends lost 7 bases and 7 bases respectively, with 7 bases between them. From germline, CDR1 is SNHLY and CDR2 FYNNEI. CDR3 region: CASKGGEAFF. The CDR3 nucleotides read TGTGCCAGCAAAGGGGGTGAAGCTTTCTTT.

The chain carries TRBV6-1 and TRBJ2-2; TRBD2 agrees at 8 bases. V dropped 6 bases and J dropped 1; count of bases not matched to a gene: 4. The CDR3 sequence is 15 residues long. The germline gives CDR1 MNHNS, CDR2 SASEGT. The CDR3 DNA reads TGTGCCAGCAGCCCGGGACTAGAGAACACCGGGGAGCTGTTTTTT. This translates into CASSPGLENTGELFF.

This clonotype came up many times. The gene calls are TRBV28 and TRBJ1-5; D is uncertain. The V gene's germline CDR1 is MDHEN and CDR2 SYDVKM. V was trimmed by 4 bases and J by 4 bases, leaving 8 bases between them. This CDR3 region has 13 residues. The CDR3 nucleotides are TGTGCCAGCAGTTGGGGTCTAAATCAGCCCCAGCATTTT. It encodes CASSWGLNQPQHF.

V is TRBV6-1 and J is TRBJ1-2; TRBD1 might be the D (6 bases). Germline V gives CDR1 MNHNS, CDR2 SASEGT. CDR3 length: 12 residues. Trimming took off 7 bases at V and 8 bases at J, with 14 bases between the two ends. CDR3 DNA sequence: TGTGCCAGCACGACAGGCCCCCCGGGCTACACCTTC. Protein sequence: CASTTGPPGYTF.

This clonotype was seen at least ten times. The rearrangement joins TRBV2 to TRBJ1-6; D is unclear. CDR1 SNHLY and CDR2 FYNNEI come from the germline V gene. Trimming removed 2 bases from V and 7 bases from J, with 15 bases in between. CDR3 length: 16 residues. Written as DNA, the CDR3 is TGTGCCAGCAGTGAATGGCCGGGCGGAGACAATTCACCCCTCCACTTT. Translated, it gives CASSEWPGGDNSPLHF.

This clonotype was detected many times. V is TRBV11-1 and J is TRBJ1-6, with unresolved D. The CDR3 consists of 18 residues. Trimming took 2 bases from V and 7 from J, leaving 21 bases between them. Germline V gene data show CDR1 as SGHAT and CDR2 as FQDESV (reference sequence). The CDR3 sequence is CASSLPYSRQWANSPLHF. In DNA form, the CDR3 reads TGTGCCAGCAGCTTACCCTACTCCCGGCAGTGGGCAAATTCACCCCTCCACTTT.

This clonotype has ten or more counts. This sequence joins TRBV5-1 and TRBJ2-5, with D perhaps matching TRBD1 (5 bases). The V end lost 4 bases, the J end lost 5 bases, and 12 bases lay between the germline ends. Germline values: CDR1 SGHRS, CDR2 YFSETQ. The CDR3 sequence is 13 residues long. The CDR3 spells CASSPGLGETQYF. DNA of the CDR3: TGCGCCAGCAGCCCAGGGTTGGGGGAGACCCAGTACTTC.

In nucleotides, the CDR3 is TGTGCCAGCAGCTCCCCCGGCCTAGCGGGAAGGTTCGAGCAGTACTTC. This gives the protein CASSSPGLAGRFEQYF. This chain joins TRBV7-9 and TRBJ2-7, with 9 bases matching TRBD2. The germline CDR1 and CDR2 sequences are SEHNR and FQNEAQ (reference sequence). Losses at the gene ends were 4 bases for V and 6 bases for J; bases not matched to a gene: 13. CDR3 length equals 16 residues.

This clonotype occurred many times. The rearrangement uses TRBV7-2 and TRBJ1-1; no clear D. V was cut by 5 bases and J by 1 base, with 8 bases left in between. Germline V gene data show CDR1 as SGHTA and CDR2 as FQGNSA. The CDR3 is 13 residues long. The CDR3, as DNA: TGTGCCAGCAGCGTTCAACCGAACACTGAAGCTTTCTTT. This encodes CASSVQPNTEAFF. Filled out from reference TRBV7-2 and TRBJ1-1, the complete variable domain reads GAGVSQSPSNKVTEKGKDVELRCDPISGHTALYWYRQSLGQGLEFLIYFQGNSAPDKSGLPSDRFSAERTGGSVSTLTIQRTQQEDSAVYLCASSVQPNTEAFFGQGTRLTVV.

In this sample, this clonotype turned up many times. The chain carries TRBV28 and TRBJ1-5; 8 bases map to TRBD1. This CDR3 comprises 17 residues. Germline loops: CDR1 MDHEN, CDR2 SYDVKM. V lost 5 bases to trimming and J lost 1 base; unmatched junction nucleotides: 10. The chain's CDR3 is CASSDRDRGGSNQPQHF. The CDR3 DNA sequence: TGTGCCAGCAGTGACCGCGACAGGGGAGGAAGCAATCAGCCCCAGCATTTT. Complete variable domain (other parts from reference TRBV28 and TRBJ1-5): DVKVTQSSRYLVKRTGEKVFLECVQDMDHENMFWYRQDPGLGLRLIYFSYDVKMKEKGDIPEGYSVSREKKERFSLILESASTNQTSMYLCASSDRDRGGSNQPQHFGDGTRLSIL.

The chain employs TRBV30 and TRBJ1-1, with D uncertain. The CDR3 covers 13 residues. CDR1 GTSNPN and CDR2 SVGIG come from the germline V gene (reference sequence). The V gene lost 3 bases and the J gene lost 11 bases, with 19 bases spanning the gap. CDR3 bases: TGTGCCTGGAGCCCCGTTTTAGCTTCTGGGGCTTTCTTT. Its translation: CAWSPVLASGAFF.

On this clonotype: A read error may be the cause here, since a much bigger clone is one base away. V is TRBV11-2 and J is TRBJ2-7, with D perhaps TRBD1 or TRBD2 (6 bases each). This CDR3 is built from 14 residues. Germline loops: CDR1 SGHAT, CDR2 FQNNGV. Trimming took 8 bases from V and 4 from J, leaving 18 bases between them. The CDR3 coding sequence is TGTGCCAGCGGCGCGGGACAACTTTTTTACGAGCAGTACTTC. Encoded protein: CASGAGQLFYEQYF.

At least ten counts were recorded for this clonotype. The junction and the germline gene differ at one end; a read error may be behind it. The genes are TRBV28 and TRBJ2-7, with TRBD2 matching over 8 bases. Germline V gene sequence: CDR1 MDHEN, CDR2 SYDVKM. This CDR3 contains 11 residues. The CDR3 DNA reads TGTGCCAGCAGTGGAAGCGGGAGAGGCGACTTC. This gives the protein CASSGSGRGDF.

V gene TRBV30 combines with J gene TRBJ1-1; no clear D. Trimming shortened V by 0 bases and J by 4 bases, and 9 bases separated the two germline ends. CDR1 and CDR2 (germline): GTSNPN, SVGIG (reference sequence). The CDR3 loop spans 13 amino acids. The CDR3 DNA follows: TGTGCCTGGAGTGTGGTAGGATTCACTGAAGCTTTCTTT. This codes for CAWSVVGFTEAFF.

This clonotype was counted at least ten times. The CDR3 region is CASSSPGQGGYGYTF. CDR3 DNA sequence: TGTGCCAGCAGCTCTCCGGGACAGGGGGGCTATGGCTACACCTTC. The gene calls are TRBV11-2 and TRBJ1-2; 11 bases map to TRBD1. The J segment lost 4 bases and the V segment lost 4 bases, leaving 5 bases of the junction unmatched. Germline CDR1 and CDR2: SGHAT and FQNNGV. This CDR3 contains 15 residues.

This clonotype occurred many times. The chain is built from TRBV7-2 and TRBJ1-3, with 7 bases identical to TRBD1. The germline V gene encodes CDR1 SGHTA and CDR2 FQGNSA. Germline trimming cut 3 bases from V and 0 bases from J; bases unmatched to any gene: 2. This CDR3 contains 15 residues. CDR3 DNA: TGTGCCAGCAGCTTCGGGACAGTCTCTGGAAACACCATATATTTT. Amino acids: CASSFGTVSGNTIYF.

This clonotype was detected only a few times. The chain recombines TRBV3-1 with TRBJ1-4; 7 bases are a match to TRBD1. This CDR3 has 19 residues. The V segment lost 1 base and the J segment 7 bases; nucleotides outside the gene matches: 18. Germline CDR1 is LGHDT and CDR2 is YNNKEL (reference sequence). CDR3 nucleotide sequence: TGTGCCAGCAGCCAAGGCTTTCCGGGCCTGTCAGGGGGTGGTGAAAAACTGTTTTTT. Translated: CASSQGFPGLSGGGEKLFF.

Worth noting for this clonotype: The CDR3 carries no conserved terminal phenylalanine or tryptophan, so it likely arises from a read error. The rearrangement uses TRBV18 and TRBJ1-2; D possibly corresponds to TRBD1 (5 bases). Trimming took 2 bases from V and 5 from J, leaving 18 bases between them. Germline assignment: CDR1 KGHSH and CDR2 LQKENI. This CDR3 has 16 amino acids. This CDR3 reads CASSPSSGDSFYGYTS. The CDR3 DNA reads TGTGCCAGCTCACCATCATCTGGAGACAGCTTTTATGGCTACACCTCC.

This clonotype has a count of ten or more. This rearrangement joins TRBV12-3 or TRBV12-4 to TRBJ2-7; D gene unclear. The length of the CDR3 is 13 residues. V dropped 3 bases and J dropped 2 bases, with 8 bases sitting between them. The chain's CDR3 is CASSLQATYEQYF. DNA of the CDR3: TGTGCCAGCAGTTTGCAGGCAACCTACGAGCAGTACTTC.

The chain employs TRBV7-9 and TRBJ2-7; no definite D call. CDR3 size: 17 residues. V was clipped by 5 bases and J by 1 base, with 21 bases between them. Germline CDR1 and CDR2: SEHNR and FQNEAQ (reference sequence). CDR3 in amino acids: CASSLMVDQTPSYEQYF. Written as DNA, the CDR3 is TGTGCCAGCAGCCTGATGGTAGACCAAACCCCATCCTACGAGCAGTACTTC.

The sample holds many counts of this clonotype. The chain is built from TRBV24-1 and TRBJ1-5; 8 bases line up with TRBD1. The V gene's germline CDR1 is KGHDR and CDR2 SFDVKD. V lost 7 bases to trimming and J lost 5 bases; unmatched junction nucleotides: 3. The CDR3 runs to 13 residues. As DNA, the CDR3 is TGTGCCACCAGCGACAGGGGCGATCAGCCCCAGCATTTT. Protein: CATSDRGDQPQHF.